These T cell receptor beta chains were read from a single sample in a study of blood T cell repertoires in COVID-19. The data were produced by immunoSEQ multiplex PCR, yet TCRdb's version contains in-frame clones alone and is incomplete. The repertoire holds about 160,000 clones, with around 93% as singletons. Sequencing used peripheral blood. The receptors shown here come from a young man with COVID-19, enrolled during active disease. The CDR3 runs from the conserved cysteine through the conserved F or W. The order of the fields is V gene, D gene, J gene, CDR3 DNA, CDR3 protein. The D gene is left open where the match is weak.

>TRBV11-2|NA|TRBJ2-7
TGTGCCAGCAGCTTAGCTCCGTCCGGGATCCCCTACGAGCAGTACTTC
CASSLAPSGIPYEQYF
>TRBV10-3|NA|TRBJ1-1
TGTGCCATCAGTGGTGAGGGAGACGAGGGTGAAGCTTTCTTT
CAISGEGDEGEAFF
>TRBV3-1/TRBV3-2|NA|TRBJ1-2
TGTGCCATCCCAGCTTATTCTGGGAGGGCCCTCCATTCAAACTATGGCTACACCTTC
CAIPAYSGRALHSNYGYTF
>TRBV3-1/TRBV3-2|NA|TRBJ1-3
TGTGCCAGCAGCCAAAGGGAGGCGGGAAACACCATATATTTT
CASSQREAGNTIYF
>TRBV5-8|TRBD1|TRBJ1-2
TGTGCCAGCAGCTTGGTGTCTGGGACAGCTAACTATGGCTACACCTTC
CASSLVSGTANYGYTF
>TRBV5-1|TRBD1|TRBJ1-4
TGCGCCAGCAGCGTACAGGGGGTTACGAATGAAAAACTGTTTTTT
CASSVQGVTNEKLFF
>TRBV7-9|NA|TRBJ1-1
TGTGCCAATGCCCGAGGGAGTAACACTGAAGCTTTCTTT
CANARGSNTEAFF
>TRBV28|TRBD1|TRBJ1-2
TGTGCCAGCAGTCTTCTGGACAGGCAACCCTTCCATGGCTACACCTTC
CASSLLDRQPFHGYTF
>TRBV28|TRBD1|TRBJ1-1
TGTGCCAGCAGTTCAGGGACAGCGAACACTGAAGCTTTCTTT
CASSSGTANTEAFF
>TRBV2|NA|TRBJ2-1
TGTGCCAGCAGACGGACAGCCCTTAGGGATGAGCAGTTCTTC
CASRRTALRDEQFF
>TRBV4-3|TRBD1|TRBJ2-1
TGCGCCAGCAGCCAACAAATAGGACAGGGTACGTACAATGAGCAGTTCTTC
CASSQQIGQGTYNEQFF
>TRBV19|NA|TRBJ1-2
TGTGCCAGTATGGATATAATGGGGTCCGGAGGTTTTCATGGCTACACCTTC
CASMDIMGSGGFHGYTF